The 14 T cell receptor beta chains below were found in one sample sequenced in a study of T cell repertoires in cytomegalovirus infection. TCRdb re-analysed the reads in MiXCR, keeping a single row per CDR3 protein. The sample lists roughly 230,000 distinct CDR3 sequences, 9% to 15% seen once, with 1.5% to 2% in the top ten. Material for sequencing was PBMCs. The receptors were sampled from a human donor in good health (CMV status not recorded). Some clones in this sample may be carry-over from other donors' samples.

This clonotype was counted at least ten times. This chain uses TRBV7-9 with TRBJ1-6; D might be TRBD1 (5 bases). The CDR3 consists of 13 residues. The germline gives CDR1 SEHNR, CDR2 FQNEAQ (reference sequence). V lost 6 bases and J 7 bases, leaving 10 bases between the germline ends. The CDR3 DNA follows: TGTGCCAGCAGACAAGACAGAAATTCACCCCTCCACTTT. It is translated as CASRQDRNSPLHF.

J is TRBJ2-1 and V is TRBV19; 12 bases align to TRBD1. This CDR3 is 17 amino acids long. Germline loops: CDR1 LNHDA, CDR2 SQIVND (reference sequence). V lost 7 bases, J lost 9 bases, and 16 bases stayed unmatched. CDR3 amino acids: CASTLGSGTGGRGEQFF. CDR3 DNA sequence: TGTGCCAGTACTCTCGGGTCCGGGACAGGGGGCAGGGGTGAGCAGTTCTTC.

This clonotype was recorded many times. The chain is built from TRBV7-2 and TRBJ1-3; D gene unclear. Deletions cut 0 bases from V and 0 bases from J, with 9 bases between. The germline V gene encodes CDR1 SGHTA and CDR2 FQGNSA. CDR3 length: 16 amino acids. CDR3 in DNA: TGTGCCAGCAGCTTAGCAACGGCTTTCTCTGGAAACACCATATATTTT. Translation gives CASSLATAFSGNTIYF.

The V call is TRBV19, the J call TRBJ1-2; TRBD1 matches at 11 bases. The CDR3 covers 17 residues. Trimming took 7 bases from V and 7 from J; bases not matched to a gene: 17. The V gene's germline CDR1 is LNHDA and CDR2 SQIVND (reference sequence). Here the CDR3 DNA reads TGTGCCAGTACCAATCGGGATTGGGACAGGGGGTCTCTTGGCTACACCTTC. Translation: CASTNRDWDRGSLGYTF.

This clonotype has more than one count but fewer than ten. This sequence joins TRBV6-8 and TRBJ2-7, with D maybe TRBD1 (5 bases). Germline CDR1 and CDR2: MNHGY and SAAAGT. Trimming shortened V by 9 bases and J by 4 bases, and 13 bases separated the two germline ends. The CDR3 runs 12 residues. The CDR3 protein is CARAGKGYEQYF. The CDR3 coding sequence is TGTGCCAGGGCAGGGAAGGGGTACGAGCAGTACTTC.

This clonotype was recorded many times. The genes are TRBV7-2 and TRBJ1-5; D is ambiguous. V was cut by 8 bases and J by 3 bases, with 11 bases left in between. The CDR3 runs 13 residues. CDR1 is SGHTA and CDR2 is FQGNSA in the germline V gene. CDR3 DNA sequence: TGTGCCAGCGCGGGCGGAATCAATCAGCCCCAGCATTTT. It yields the protein CASAGGINQPQHF.

This clonotype was recorded at least ten times. This rearrangement joins TRBV25-1 to TRBJ2-7; TRBD1 is a possible D gene (6 bases). The germline V gene encodes CDR1 MGHDK and CDR2 SYGVNS. Trimming cost V 5 bases and J 3 bases, with 14 bases left between them. This CDR3 region has 14 residues. CDR3 DNA: TGTGCCAGCAGTCAATCGACAGGTTACTACGAGCAGTACTTC. Its protein product is CASSQSTGYYEQYF.

This clonotype appeared many times. V usage is TRBV5-6 and J usage is TRBJ2-5, with D maybe TRBD1 (5 bases). V lost 0 bases and J lost 10, with 7 bases in between. Germline V CDR1 and CDR2: SGHDT, YYEEEE. The CDR3 is 11 residues long. The CDR3 sequence is CASSLVGVQYF. The CDR3 nucleotides are TGTGCCAGCAGCTTGGTAGGGGTCCAGTACTTC.

This clonotype was seen ten or more times. The rearrangement joins TRBV7-2 to TRBJ1-1; possibly TRBD1 for D (5 bases). Deletions cut 0 bases from V and 4 bases from J, with 12 bases between. The CDR3 consists of 15 residues. CDR1 is SGHTA, CDR2 FQGNSA, per germline. As DNA, the CDR3 is TGTGCCAGCAGCTTAGCGCCGCAGGGAGGCACTGAAGCTTTCTTT. It is translated as CASSLAPQGGTEAFF.

This clonotype was counted ten times or more. This CDR3 is CASSPLWRSTDTQYF. The CDR3, as DNA: TGTGCCAGCAGCCCCCTGTGGAGGAGCACAGATACGCAGTATTTT. J is TRBJ2-3 and V is TRBV7-2, with D tentatively TRBD2 (5 bases). The CDR3 is 15 residues long. With 5 bases removed from V and 0 bases from J, the gap between germline ends came to 12 bases. Germline V CDR1 and CDR2: SGHTA, FQGNSA.

This clonotype was observed many times. The V gene is TRBV6-6, the J gene TRBJ2-5; D might be TRBD2 (5 bases). Trimming removed 2 bases at V and 2 bases at J, with 9 bases between. The V gene's germline CDR1 is MNHNY and CDR2 SVGAGI (reference sequence). CDR3 length: 14 residues. The CDR3 loop reads CASSYRDRQETQYF. CDR3 DNA: TGTGCCAGCAGTTACCGGGATAGGCAAGAGACCCAGTACTTC.

In this sample, this clonotype turned up many times. Here the CDR3 reads CASSSDRAEAFF. The CDR3 nucleotides read TGTGCCAGCAGCTCGGACAGGGCCGAAGCTTTCTTT. This chain connects TRBV7-2 to TRBJ1-1; 8 bases agree with TRBD1. V lost 4 bases and J lost 8; bases outside the gene matches: 3. CDR3 size: 12 residues. Germline values: CDR1 SGHTA, CDR2 FQGNSA.

This clonotype was counted ten times or more. The chain has TRBV19 and TRBJ2-7, with 12 bases identical to TRBD1. V lost 5 bases and J lost 3; bases outside the gene matches: 11. The CDR3 is 17 residues long. The germline gives CDR1 LNHDA, CDR2 SQIVND (reference sequence). Written as DNA, the CDR3 is TGTGCCAGTAGTTCCGGGACAGGGGGCTTCGGGAACTACGAGCAGTACTTC. As protein: CASSSGTGGFGNYEQYF. Full variable domain (missing parts from reference TRBV19 and TRBJ2-7): DGGITQSPKYLFRKEGQNVTLSCEQNLNHDAMYWYRQDPGQGLRLIYYSQIVNDFQKGDIAEGYSVSREKKESFPLTVTSAQKNPTAFYLCASSSGTGGFGNYEQYFGPGTRLTVT.

This clonotype was seen ten or more times. The chain carries TRBV6-2 or TRBV6-3 and TRBJ1-3; perhaps TRBD1 as D (5 bases). Germline V lookup: CDR1 MNHEY, CDR2 SVGEGT. The CDR3 extends over 17 amino acids. V shed 0 bases and J shed 1 base, with 13 bases lying between them. CDR3 DNA sequence: TGTGCCAGCAGTTACTCGGGACCGCCGAATTCTGGAAACACCATATATTTT. Translating it yields CASSYSGPPNSGNTIYF.